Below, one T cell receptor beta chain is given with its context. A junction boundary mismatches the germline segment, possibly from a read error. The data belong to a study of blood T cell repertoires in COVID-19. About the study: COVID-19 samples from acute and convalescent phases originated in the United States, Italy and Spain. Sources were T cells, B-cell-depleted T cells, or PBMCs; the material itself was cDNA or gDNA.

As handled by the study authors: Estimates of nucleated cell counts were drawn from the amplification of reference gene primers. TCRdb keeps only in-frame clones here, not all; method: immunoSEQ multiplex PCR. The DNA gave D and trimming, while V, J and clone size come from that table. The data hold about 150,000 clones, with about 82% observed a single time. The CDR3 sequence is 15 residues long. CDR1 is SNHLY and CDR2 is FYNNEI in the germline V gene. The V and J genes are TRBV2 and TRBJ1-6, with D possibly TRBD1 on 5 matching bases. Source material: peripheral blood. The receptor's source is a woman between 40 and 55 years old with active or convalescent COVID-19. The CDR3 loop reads CVSSASGNSNSPLHF. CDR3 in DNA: TGTGTCAGCAGTGCCTCAGGGAACTCTAATTCACCCCTCCACTTT.